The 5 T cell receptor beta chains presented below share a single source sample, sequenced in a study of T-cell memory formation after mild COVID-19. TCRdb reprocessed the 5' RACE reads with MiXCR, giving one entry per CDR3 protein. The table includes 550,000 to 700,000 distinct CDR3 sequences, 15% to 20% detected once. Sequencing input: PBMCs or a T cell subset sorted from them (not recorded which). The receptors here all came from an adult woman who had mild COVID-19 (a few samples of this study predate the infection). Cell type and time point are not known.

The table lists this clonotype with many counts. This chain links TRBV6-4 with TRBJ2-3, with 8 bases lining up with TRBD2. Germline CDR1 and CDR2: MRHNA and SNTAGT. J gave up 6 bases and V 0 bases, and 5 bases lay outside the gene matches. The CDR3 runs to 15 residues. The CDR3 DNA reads TGTGCCAGCAGTGACTCGAGCGGGGGTGGGGATACGCAGTATTTT. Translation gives CASSDSSGGGDTQYF.

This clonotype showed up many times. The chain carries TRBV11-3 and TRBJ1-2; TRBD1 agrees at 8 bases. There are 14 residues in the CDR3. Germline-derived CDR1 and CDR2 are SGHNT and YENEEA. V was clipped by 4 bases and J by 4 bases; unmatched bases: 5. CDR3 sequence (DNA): TGTGCCAGCAGCTCTGGACAGGGCGCCTATGGCTACACCTTC. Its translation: CASSSGQGAYGYTF. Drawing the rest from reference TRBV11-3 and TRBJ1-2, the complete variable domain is EAGVVQSPRYKIIEKKQPVAFWCNPISGHNTLYWYLQNLGQGPELLIRYENEEAVDDSQLPKDRFSAERLKGVDSTLKIQPAELGDSAVYLCASSSGQGAYGYTFGSGTRLTVV.

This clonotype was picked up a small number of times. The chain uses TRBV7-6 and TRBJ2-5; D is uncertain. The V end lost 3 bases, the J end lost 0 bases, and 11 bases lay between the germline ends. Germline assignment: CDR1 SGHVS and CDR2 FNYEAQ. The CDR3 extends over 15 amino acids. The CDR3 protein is CASSFGLRYQETQYF. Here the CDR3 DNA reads TGTGCCAGCAGCTTCGGTCTCCGGTACCAAGAGACCCAGTACTTC.

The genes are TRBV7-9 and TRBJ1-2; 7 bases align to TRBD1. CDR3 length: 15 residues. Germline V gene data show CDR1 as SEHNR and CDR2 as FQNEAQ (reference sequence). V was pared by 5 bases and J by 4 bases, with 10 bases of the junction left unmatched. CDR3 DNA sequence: TGTGCCAGCAGCCCCGACACAGGGGTTGGCTATGGCTACACCTTC. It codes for CASSPDTGVGYGYTF.

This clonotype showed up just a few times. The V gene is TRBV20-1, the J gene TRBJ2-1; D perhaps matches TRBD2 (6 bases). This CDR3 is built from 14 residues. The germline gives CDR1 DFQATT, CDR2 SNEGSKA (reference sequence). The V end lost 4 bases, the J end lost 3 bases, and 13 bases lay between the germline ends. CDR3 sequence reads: CSANRGSRYNEQFF. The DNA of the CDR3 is TGCAGTGCTAATCGGGGGAGTCGCTACAATGAGCAGTTCTTC.